This TCR beta chain was obtained from a study of blood T cells in healthy people across ages. The CDR3 is 14 residues long. V was clipped by 3 bases and J by 1 base; unmatched bases: 2. Germline lookup yields CDR1 SQVTM and CDR2 ANQGSEA. This clonotype was detected only a few times. Together with a sample-barcoded 5' primer, a J-beta primer mix was included in a second PCR lasting roughly 6 to 12 cycles. TCRdb processed the 5' RACE reads anew with MiXCR; each CDR3 protein has one entry. Found here are more than 700,000 distinct CDR3 sequences, around 45% of them singletons; the top ten hold around 18%.

The chain carries TRBV29-1 and TRBJ2-3; 9 positions agree with TRBD2. Sample: blood. The receptor was derived from a man older than 75 in good health. The CDR3 loop reads CSVEVAGGTDTQYF. For the CDR3, the DNA is TGCAGCGTTGAGGTAGCGGGGGGCACAGATACGCAGTATTTT.